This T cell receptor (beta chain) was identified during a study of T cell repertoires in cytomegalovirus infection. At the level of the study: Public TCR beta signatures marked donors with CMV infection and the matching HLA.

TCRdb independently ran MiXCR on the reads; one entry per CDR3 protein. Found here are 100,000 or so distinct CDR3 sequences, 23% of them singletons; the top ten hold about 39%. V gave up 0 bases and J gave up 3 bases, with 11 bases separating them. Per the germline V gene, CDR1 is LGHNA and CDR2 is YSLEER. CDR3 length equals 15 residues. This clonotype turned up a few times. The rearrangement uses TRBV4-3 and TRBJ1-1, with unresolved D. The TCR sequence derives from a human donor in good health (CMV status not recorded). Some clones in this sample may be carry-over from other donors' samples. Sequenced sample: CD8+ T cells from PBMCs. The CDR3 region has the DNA TGCGCCAGCAGCCAAGATCCGGCCCGGGACACTGAAGCTTTCTTT. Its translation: CASSQDPARDTEAFF.